Sequencing of this T cell receptor (beta chain) was carried out in a study of OX40 agonist ivuxolimab in advanced cancers. Assay used: immunoSEQ multiplex PCR; TCRdb lists only in-frame clones, some missing. The repertoire holds tens of thousands of clones, with 85% to 90% as singletons. Study-level results: Antigen targets of the expanded peripheral T cells went undetermined.

V gave up 0 bases and J gave up 0 bases, with 7 bases separating them. Germline loops: CDR1 SGDLS, CDR2 YYNGEE. The CDR3 is 15 residues long. As to this clone: The antigen remains undetermined.

This rearrangement joins TRBV9 to TRBJ2-1; D gene unclear. The source material was CD4+ or CD8+ T cells sorted from blood, sampled in a trial of the OX40 agonist ivuxolimab. The TCR comes from an adult with an advanced solid tumor such as melanoma, head and neck, liver or kidney cancer. CDR3 amino acids: CASSVAQSSYNEQFF. The CDR3 DNA sequence: TGTGCCAGCAGCGTAGCTCAGAGCTCCTACAATGAGCAGTTCTTC. Combining the CDR3 with reference TRBV9 and TRBJ2-1 gives the whole variable domain DSGVTQTPKHLITATGQRVTLRCSPRSGDLSVYWYQQSLDQGLQFLIQYYNGEERAKGNILERFSAQQFPDLHSELNLSSLELGDSALYFCASSVAQSSYNEQFFGPGTRLTVL.